This TCR beta chain is from a study of monozygotic twins with inflammatory bowel disease. Germline lookup yields CDR1 LGHNA and CDR2 YSLEER. The CDR3 spans 16 residues. Via template switching, UMIs carrying a 6-nucleotide sample barcode were introduced. TCRdb processed the 5' RACE reads again and assigns one entry to each CDR3 protein, with no DNA. This table holds more than 300,000 distinct CDR3 sequences. The genes are TRBV4-3 and TRBJ1-4. The material sequenced was blood. This sequence originates from a human donor with ulcerative colitis or Crohn's disease, or a healthy co-twin of an affected twin (not recorded which). The CDR3 sequence is CASSQDRRKGDEKLFF.